The next 25 T cell receptor beta chains were all read from a single sample in a study of cytomegalovirus exposure and HLA in healthy donors. Amplification used 60 Vbeta primers and 13 Jbeta primers. Using immunoSEQ multiplex PCR, the repertoire was profiled, and TCRdb retains in-frame clones only, with some absent. The data show more than 60,000 clones, about 78% seen once. Sequenced input: PBMCs. The receptors shown here come from a man aged 18 to 35 in good health and CMV-seronegative.

This clone appeared once. The rearrangement uses TRBV11-2 and TRBJ1-1; D is ambiguous. The germline gives CDR1 SGHAT, CDR2 FQNNGV. The CDR3 extends over 15 amino acids. V lost 0 bases, J lost 5 bases, and 13 bases lay in between. The CDR3, as DNA: TGTGCCAGCAGCTTAGATCGGAACAGTTGGACTGAAGCTTTCTTT. Translation gives CASSLDRNSWTEAFF.

The gene calls are TRBV6-1 and TRBJ2-2, with TRBD2 matching over 12 bases. Germline V lookup: CDR1 MNHNS, CDR2 SASEGT. CDR3 length: 16 amino acids. J was trimmed by 3 bases and V by 2 bases; bases with no gene match: 1. The CDR3 DNA follows: TGTGCCAGCAGTGAACTAGCGGGGGGGGACACCGGGGAGCTGTTTTTT. Translation: CASSELAGGDTGELFF.

This clone was seen just once. This sequence joins TRBV19 and TRBJ2-7, with a tentative D call TRBD2 (6 bases). The length of the CDR3 is 16 residues. Trimming removed 2 bases from V and 2 bases from J, with 16 bases in between. CDR1 is LNHDA and CDR2 is SQIVND in the germline V gene (reference sequence). The CDR3 here is CASSITGDRVTYEQYF. Here the CDR3 DNA reads TGTGCCAGTAGTATAACGGGGGACCGCGTTACCTACGAGCAGTACTTC. Supplemented by reference TRBV19 and TRBJ2-7, the full variable domain reads DGGITQSPKYLFRKEGQNVTLSCEQNLNHDAMYWYRQDPGQGLRLIYYSQIVNDFQKGDIAEGYSVSREKKESFPLTVTSAQKNPTAFYLCASSITGDRVTYEQYFGPGTRLTVT.

This chain uses TRBV5-4 with TRBJ2-1, with 7 bases that match TRBD2. Germline V CDR1 and CDR2: SGHNT, YYREEE (reference sequence). This CDR3 contains 15 residues. Trimming cost V 4 bases and J 5 bases; bases outside gene matches: 9. The CDR3 DNA reads as TGTGCCAGCAGCCTGGGCGGGCTAGCGGACAATGAGCAGTTCTTC. Translation: CASSLGGLADNEQFF.

The CDR3 spells CASSPNPGVGPSGANVLTF. The CDR3 region has the DNA TGCGCCAGCAGCCCCAACCCAGGGGTGGGTCCCTCTGGGGCCAACGTCCTGACTTTC. The chain has TRBV5-1 and TRBJ2-6, with D maybe TRBD1 (6 bases). Germline CDR1 and CDR2: SGHRS and YFSETQ. The CDR3 is 19 residues long. The germline V and J ends were trimmed by 4 bases and 0 bases, with 20 bases remaining between them.

This chain connects TRBV15 to TRBJ2-1; D call uncertain. This CDR3 is built from 14 residues. Germline V gene data show CDR1 as LNHNV and CDR2 as YYDKDF (reference sequence). Trimming left V 0 bases short and J 5 bases short, with 8 bases between. Written as DNA, the CDR3 is TGTGCCACCAGCAGAGAGGGCCAGAACAATGAGCAGTTCTTC. This gives the protein CATSREGQNNEQFF.

This clone was observed a handful of times. This chain uses TRBV7-8 with TRBJ1-2, with TRBD1 matching 8 bases. V lost 3 bases and J lost 4; bases outside the gene matches: 4. Germline CDR1 reads SGHVS; CDR2 reads FQNEAQ. The CDR3 consists of 14 residues. CDR3 nucleotides: TGTGCCAGCAGCTTTACAGGGGGAGCCTATGGCTACACCTTC. Translation gives CASSFTGGAYGYTF.

In its sample, this clone was seen a few times. The chain employs TRBV4-1 and TRBJ2-3; D unresolved. The CDR3 is 14 amino acids. Germline-derived CDR1 and CDR2 are MGHRA and YSYEKL. Trimming took off 1 base at V and 3 bases at J, with 8 bases between the two ends. The CDR3 region is CASSQAGETDTQYF. The DNA for the CDR3 is TGCGCCAGCAGCCAAGCGGGTGAGACAGATACGCAGTATTTT.

This clone turned up a few times. This CDR3 is CASSPLPTGNKNTEAFF. CDR3 in DNA: TGCGCCAGCAGCCCACTCCCGACAGGGAATAAGAACACTGAAGCTTTCTTT. V is TRBV5-1 and J is TRBJ1-1; 7 positions agree with TRBD1. The length of the CDR3 is 17 residues. Germline CDR1 SGHRS, CDR2 YFSETQ. The V segment lost 4 bases and the J segment 1 base; nucleotides outside the gene matches: 13.

The V gene is TRBV5-5, the J gene TRBJ2-2, with TRBD1 matching over 9 bases. The germline V gene encodes CDR1 SGHKS and CDR2 YYEKEE (reference sequence). V gave up 2 bases and J gave up 7 bases; unmatched junction bases: 6. This CDR3 is built from 15 residues. CDR3 amino acids: CASSLLQGANGELFF. CDR3 nucleotide sequence: TGTGCCAGCAGCTTACTACAGGGGGCGAACGGGGAGCTGTTTTTT. Using reference TRBV5-5 and TRBJ2-2 for the parts outside the CDR3, the full variable domain is DAGVTQSPTHLIKTRGQQVTLRCSPISGHKSVSWYQQVLGQGPQFIFQYYEKEERGRGNFPDRFSARQFPNYSSELNVNALLLGDSALYLCASSLLQGANGELFFGEGSRLTVL.

This chain uses TRBV9 with TRBJ2-2; TRBD1 might be the D (5 bases). The CDR3 contains 16 residues. Germline CDR1 and CDR2: SGDLS and YYNGEE. Trimming stripped 4 bases from V and 0 bases from J, with 13 bases between. The CDR3: CASSSKTATNTGELFF. DNA for the CDR3: TGTGCCAGCAGCTCAAAGACAGCAACGAACACCGGGGAGCTGTTTTTT. The full variable domain, in which reference TRBV9 and TRBJ2-2 provide the parts outside the CDR3, is DSGVTQTPKHLITATGQRVTLRCSPRSGDLSVYWYQQSLDQGLQFLIQYYNGEERAKGNILERFSAQQFPDLHSELNLSSLELGDSALYFCASSSKTATNTGELFFGEGSRLTVL.

V gene TRBV5-5 combines with J gene TRBJ2-7, with TRBD2 matching over 7 bases. V was pared by 0 bases and J by 5 bases, with 8 bases of the junction left unmatched. The CDR3 is made up of 15 amino acids. Germline lookup yields CDR1 SGHKS and CDR2 YYEKEE (reference sequence). As DNA, the CDR3 is TGTGCCAGCAGCTTGGAGAGCAGGGCGGGGGACGAGCAGTACGTC. Amino acids: CASSLESRAGDEQYV.

The V gene is TRBV6-5, the J gene TRBJ2-7; maybe TRBD1 (6 bases). The germline V gene has CDR1 MNHEY and CDR2 SVGAGI. This CDR3 is 14 amino acids long. V lost 5 bases and J lost 3, with 14 bases in between. The CDR3 region has the DNA TGTGCCAGCAGTACCAGGGGAGCAATCTACGAGCAGTACTTC. Translating gives CASSTRGAIYEQYF.

This clone showed up just a few times. The chain links TRBV5-1 to TRBJ2-3; TRBD1 agrees at 12 bases. V lost 3 bases to trimming and J lost 3 bases; unmatched junction nucleotides: 17. Germline CDR1 reads SGHRS; CDR2 reads YFSETQ. CDR3 size: 20 residues. CDR3 DNA: TGCGCCAGCAGCTCAACCCTGCCGGGACAGGGGGCGTATAGTACAGATACGCAGTATTTT. Amino acid sequence: CASSSTLPGQGAYSTDTQYF.

Here the CDR3 DNA reads TGTGCCAGCAGTGAGGGGCTAGCGGGCTCCTACGAGCAGTACTTC. It is translated as CASSEGLAGSYEQYF. The chain uses TRBV6-1 and TRBJ2-7, with 8 bases identical to TRBD2. The ends lost 3 bases at V and 0 bases at J; junction bases unmatched: 4. The length of the CDR3 is 15 residues. Germline lookup yields CDR1 MNHNS and CDR2 SASEGT.

This clone has a single count. The rearrangement uses TRBV5-1 and TRBJ1-2; D is possibly TRBD1 (5 bases). V gave up 1 base and J gave up 6 bases, with 16 bases separating them. CDR1 is SGHRS and CDR2 is YFSETQ in the germline V gene. The CDR3 runs 15 residues. CDR3 coding DNA: TGCGCCAGCAGCTTGCGGGACTCTCGACCGAATGGCTACACCTTC. Translated, it gives CASSLRDSRPNGYTF.

The genes are TRBV7-9 and TRBJ1-2; a possible D gene is TRBD1 (6 bases). The CDR3 sequence is 16 residues long. CDR1 and CDR2 (germline): SEHNR, FQNEAQ (reference sequence). The V gene lost 8 bases and the J gene lost 8 bases, with 27 bases spanning the gap. The CDR3 DNA follows: TGTGCCAGCGGGGGGGGGCAGGCCGAGGGCTTATGGGGCTACACCTTC. It is translated as CASGGGQAEGLWGYTF.

This clone has a single count. The J gene is TRBJ2-1, the V gene TRBV6-1; TRBD2 matches 12 bases. After removal of 4 bases from V and 6 bases from J, the junction contained 7 bases not matched to a gene. This CDR3 region has 16 residues. The V gene's germline CDR1 is MNHNS and CDR2 SASEGT. CDR3 coding DNA: TGTGCCAGCAGTGCCACGACTAGCGGGGGCCTCAATGAGCAGTTCTTC. Amino acids: CASSATTSGGLNEQFF.

Only one count was recorded for this clone. V is TRBV6-5 and J is TRBJ1-6; 9 positions agree with TRBD1. Germline lookup yields CDR1 MNHEY and CDR2 SVGAGI. Germline trimming cut 5 bases from V and 9 bases from J; bases unmatched to any gene: 5. The CDR3 totals 14 residues. The CDR3, as DNA: TGTGCCAGCAGTAAGGGACAGGGTTTTTCACCCCTCCACTTT. Amino acid sequence: CASSKGQGFSPLHF.

The chain recombines TRBV5-8 with TRBJ2-7, with 7 nucleotides matching TRBD1. V lost 1 base, J lost 4 bases, and 2 bases stayed unmatched. CDR1 and CDR2 from the germline V gene are SGHTS and YDEGEE. The CDR3 spans 13 residues. The CDR3: CASSLRQGYEQYF. The CDR3 nucleotides are TGTGCCAGCAGCTTGCGACAGGGATACGAGCAGTACTTC.

The gene calls are TRBV5-1 and TRBJ2-7; D perhaps matches TRBD2 (6 bases). CDR3 length: 14 residues. Germline CDR1 and CDR2: SGHRS and YFSETQ. The V end was cut by 4 bases, the J end by 1 base, with 12 bases between. CDR3 in DNA: TGCGCCAGCAGCCCTGACGGGGGATCCTACGAGCAGTACTTC. This translates into CASSPDGGSYEQYF.

This clone was recorded only once. The chain uses TRBV5-1 and TRBJ2-1; 9 bases are a match to TRBD1. This CDR3 is 20 amino acids long. Trimming removed 4 bases from V and 0 bases from J; junction bases left unmatched: 17. CDR1 is SGHRS and CDR2 is YFSETQ in the germline V gene. CDR3 in amino acids: CASSRQGVTIPLSSYNEQFF. DNA for the CDR3: TGCGCCAGCAGCCGACAGGGGGTTACCATTCCTCTGAGCTCCTACAATGAGCAGTTCTTC.

This chain joins TRBV7-7 and TRBJ2-5, with 10 nucleotides matching TRBD2. The CDR3 has 15 residues. CDR1 is SSHAT and CDR2 is FNYEAQ in the germline V gene (reference sequence). The V and J ends lost 5 bases and 5 bases, in that order; junction bases with no gene match: 8. The CDR3 region is CASSLLMTSGETQYF. CDR3 coding DNA: TGTGCCAGCAGCCTCCTGATGACTAGCGGGGAGACCCAGTACTTC.

The chain carries TRBV30 and TRBJ1-5; a possible D gene is TRBD1 (5 bases). The CDR3 length is 15 residues. CDR1 is GTSNPN, CDR2 SVGIG, per germline (reference sequence). The V and J ends lost 3 bases and 4 bases respectively, with 16 bases between them. The CDR3 spells CAWRRRGRENQPQHF. The DNA of the CDR3 is TGTGCCTGGAGGAGGCGGGGGAGGGAGAATCAGCCCCAGCATTTT. Drawing the rest from reference TRBV30 and TRBJ1-5, the complete variable domain is SQTIHQWPATLVQPVGSPLSLECTVEGTSNPNLYWYRQAAGRGLQLLFYSVGIGQISSEVPQNLSASRPQDRQFILSSKKLLLSDSGFYLCAWRRRGRENQPQHFGDGTRLSIL.

This clone was seen only a few times. CDR3 bases: TGTGCCAGCACCAATGGGTGGAGCGGCGCTCGCTCCTACGAGCAGTACGTC. It specifies CASTNGWSGARSYEQYV. J is TRBJ2-7 and V is TRBV5-6; a possible D gene is TRBD2 (5 bases). Trimming removed 6 bases at V and 0 bases at J, with 22 bases between. Germline CDR1 SGHDT, CDR2 YYEEEE. CDR3 length equals 17 residues.